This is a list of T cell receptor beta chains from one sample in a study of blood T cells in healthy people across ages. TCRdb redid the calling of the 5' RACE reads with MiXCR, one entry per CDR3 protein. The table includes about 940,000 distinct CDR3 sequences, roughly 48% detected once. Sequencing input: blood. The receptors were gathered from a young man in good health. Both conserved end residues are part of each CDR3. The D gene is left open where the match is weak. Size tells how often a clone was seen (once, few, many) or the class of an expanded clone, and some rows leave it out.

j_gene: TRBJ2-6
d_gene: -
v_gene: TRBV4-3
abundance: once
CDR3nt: TGCGCCAGCAGCCAAGTTGGTGAGGGGGAGGCTGGGGCCAACGTCCTGACTTTC
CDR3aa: CASSQVGEGEAGANVLTF

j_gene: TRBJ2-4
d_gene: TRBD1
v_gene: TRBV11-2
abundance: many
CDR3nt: TGTGCCAGCGGACCGGGACAGGGGGTGGAGGCCAAAAACATTCAGTACTTC
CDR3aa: CASGPGQGVEAKNIQYF

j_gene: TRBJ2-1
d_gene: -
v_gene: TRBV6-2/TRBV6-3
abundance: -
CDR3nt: TGTGCCAGCAGCCCCGGGTCCTACGAGCAGTTCTTC
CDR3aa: CASSPGSYEQFF

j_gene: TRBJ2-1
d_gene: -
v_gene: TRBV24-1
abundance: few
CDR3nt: TGTGCCACCAGTGTGGCCTCCTACAATGAGCAGTTCTTC
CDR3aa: CATSVASYNEQFF

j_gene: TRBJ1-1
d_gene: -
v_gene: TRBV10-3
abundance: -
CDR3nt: TGTGCCATCAGTGTGGAAGGACAAACTACCATGAACACTGAAGCTTTCTTT
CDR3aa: CAISVEGQTTMNTEAFF

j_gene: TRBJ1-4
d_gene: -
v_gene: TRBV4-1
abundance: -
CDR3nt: TGCGCCAGCAGCCGAGTGGGTGATGAAAAACTGTTTTTT
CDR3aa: CASSRVGDEKLFF

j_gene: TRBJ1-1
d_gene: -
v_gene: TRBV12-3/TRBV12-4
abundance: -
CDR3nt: TGTGCCAGCAGTTTAGAGCGGGGGGTGACTGAAGCTTTCTTT
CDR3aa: CASSLERGVTEAFF

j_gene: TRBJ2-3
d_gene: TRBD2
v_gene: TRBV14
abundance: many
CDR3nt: TGTGCCAGCAGCCAAGTAGCGGGGGGCCGCACAGATACGCAGTATTTT
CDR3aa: CASSQVAGGRTDTQYF

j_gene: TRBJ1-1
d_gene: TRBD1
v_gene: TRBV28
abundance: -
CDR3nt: TGTGCCAGCCAGGACAGGGAAGGCACTGAAGCTTTCTTT
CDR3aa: CASQDREGTEAFF

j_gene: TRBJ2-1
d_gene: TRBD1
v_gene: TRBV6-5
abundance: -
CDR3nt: TGTGCCAGCAGTTATTACGCTACAGGGGAACCCTACAATGAGCAGTTCTTC
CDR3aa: CASSYYATGEPYNEQFF

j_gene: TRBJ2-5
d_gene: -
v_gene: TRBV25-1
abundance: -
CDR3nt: TGTGCCGGCAGTGATTCGGGATTCCAAGAGACCCAGTACTTC
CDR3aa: CAGSDSGFQETQYF

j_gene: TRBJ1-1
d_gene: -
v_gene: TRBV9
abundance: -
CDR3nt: TGTGCCAGTAACCGGGTCCAGAACACTGAAGCTTTCTTT
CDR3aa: CASNRVQNTEAFF

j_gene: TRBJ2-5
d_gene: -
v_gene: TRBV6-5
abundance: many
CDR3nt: TGTGCCAGCAGTGAAACAGGGATAGGAGAGACCCAGTACTTC
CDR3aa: CASSETGIGETQYF

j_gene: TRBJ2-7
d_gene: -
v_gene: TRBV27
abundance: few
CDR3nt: TGTGCCAGCAGTTTTGAAGGGGCTGGTTCCTACGAGCAGTACTTC
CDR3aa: CASSFEGAGSYEQYF

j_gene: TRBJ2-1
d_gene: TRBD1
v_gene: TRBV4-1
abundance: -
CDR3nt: TGCGCCAGCAGCCAAGATAGGACAGGGACCGAGTTCTTC
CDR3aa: CASSQDRTGTEFF

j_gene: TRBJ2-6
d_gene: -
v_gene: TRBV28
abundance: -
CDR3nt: TGTGCCAGCAGTTTATTGGTACAGTCCTCTGGGGCCAACGTCCTGACTTTC
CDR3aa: CASSLLVQSSGANVLTF

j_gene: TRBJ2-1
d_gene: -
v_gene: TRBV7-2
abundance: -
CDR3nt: TGTGCCAGCAGCTCTATGGGCGGGGCCTACAATGAGCAGTTCTTC
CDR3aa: CASSSMGGAYNEQFF